This T cell receptor (beta chain) was documented in a study of blood T cell repertoires in COVID-19. Original methodology: Estimation of nucleated cell counts relied on the amplification of reference gene primers. The table came from immunoSEQ multiplex PCR; TCRdb's copy has only in-frame clones and leaves some out. The D gene and trimming were derived from the DNA, and the V and J assignments and clone size from that table. The table records about 190,000 clones, about 88% of them present only once. The TCR originated in a woman aged 35 to 49 in a cohort exposed to, infected with or recovered from COVID-19 (not recorded which). The sequencing sample was made of PBMCs or T cells enriched from blood (not recorded which).

The CDR3 nucleotides read TGCGCCAGCAGCCTGCCCCAGGGGACTAGCGATAGAGATACGCAGTATTTT. It specifies CASSLPQGTSDRDTQYF. The chain combines TRBV5-1 with TRBJ2-3; TRBD2 aligns across 10 bases. The CDR3 spans 17 residues. V lost 4 bases to trimming and J lost 5 bases; unmatched junction nucleotides: 13. In germline, CDR1 is SGHRS, CDR2 YFSETQ. Together with reference TRBV5-1 and TRBJ2-3, the CDR3 gives the full variable domain: KAGVTQTPRYLIKTRGQQVTLSCSPISGHRSVSWYQQTPGQGLQFLFEYFSETQRNKGNFPGRFSGRQFSNSRSEMNVSTLELGDSALYLCASSLPQGTSDRDTQYFGPGTRLTVL.